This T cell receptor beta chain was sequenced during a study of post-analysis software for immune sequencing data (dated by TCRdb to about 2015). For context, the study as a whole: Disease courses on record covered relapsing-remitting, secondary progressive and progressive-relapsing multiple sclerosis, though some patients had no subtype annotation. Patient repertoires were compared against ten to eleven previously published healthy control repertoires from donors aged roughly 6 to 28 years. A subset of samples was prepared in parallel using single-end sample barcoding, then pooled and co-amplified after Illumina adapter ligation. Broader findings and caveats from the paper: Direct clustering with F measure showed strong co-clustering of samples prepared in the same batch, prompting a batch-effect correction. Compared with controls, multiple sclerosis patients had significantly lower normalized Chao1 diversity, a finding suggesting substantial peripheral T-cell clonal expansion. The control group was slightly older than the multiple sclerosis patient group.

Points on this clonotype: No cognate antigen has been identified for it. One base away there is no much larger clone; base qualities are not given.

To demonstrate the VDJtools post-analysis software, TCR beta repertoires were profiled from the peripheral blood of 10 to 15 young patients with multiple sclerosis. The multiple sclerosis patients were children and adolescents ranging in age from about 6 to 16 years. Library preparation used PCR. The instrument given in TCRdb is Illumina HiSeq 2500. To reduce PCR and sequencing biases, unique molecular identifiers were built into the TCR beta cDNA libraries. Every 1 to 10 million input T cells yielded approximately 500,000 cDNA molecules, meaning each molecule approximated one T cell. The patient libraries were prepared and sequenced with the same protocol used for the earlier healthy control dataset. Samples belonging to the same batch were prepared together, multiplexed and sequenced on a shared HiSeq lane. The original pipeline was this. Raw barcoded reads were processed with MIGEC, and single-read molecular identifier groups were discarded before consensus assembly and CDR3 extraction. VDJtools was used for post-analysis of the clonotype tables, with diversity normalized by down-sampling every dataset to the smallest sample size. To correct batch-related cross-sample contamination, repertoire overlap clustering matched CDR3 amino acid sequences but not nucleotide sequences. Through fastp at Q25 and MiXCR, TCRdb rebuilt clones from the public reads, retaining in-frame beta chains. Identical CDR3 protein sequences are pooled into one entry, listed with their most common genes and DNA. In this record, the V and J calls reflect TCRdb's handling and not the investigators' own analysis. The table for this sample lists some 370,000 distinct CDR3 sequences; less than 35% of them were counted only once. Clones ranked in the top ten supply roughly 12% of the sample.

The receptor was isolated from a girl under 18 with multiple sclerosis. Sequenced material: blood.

The CDR3 protein: CASSLNQGTDTQYF. The DNA sequence is given as TGTGCCAGCAGCTTAAACCAGGGCACAGATACGCAGTATTTT. The V gene is TRBV7-2 and the J gene is TRBJ2-3; the D gene cannot be resolved reliably. The CDR3 numbers 14 residues from cysteine through phenylalanine. Only the CDR3 part of the read is kept: 42 bases, read in frame from the first base. Cut back by 2 bases and 1 base, the V and J ends lie 7 bases apart. As encoded in the germline V gene, CDR1 is SGHTA while CDR2 is FQGNSA.